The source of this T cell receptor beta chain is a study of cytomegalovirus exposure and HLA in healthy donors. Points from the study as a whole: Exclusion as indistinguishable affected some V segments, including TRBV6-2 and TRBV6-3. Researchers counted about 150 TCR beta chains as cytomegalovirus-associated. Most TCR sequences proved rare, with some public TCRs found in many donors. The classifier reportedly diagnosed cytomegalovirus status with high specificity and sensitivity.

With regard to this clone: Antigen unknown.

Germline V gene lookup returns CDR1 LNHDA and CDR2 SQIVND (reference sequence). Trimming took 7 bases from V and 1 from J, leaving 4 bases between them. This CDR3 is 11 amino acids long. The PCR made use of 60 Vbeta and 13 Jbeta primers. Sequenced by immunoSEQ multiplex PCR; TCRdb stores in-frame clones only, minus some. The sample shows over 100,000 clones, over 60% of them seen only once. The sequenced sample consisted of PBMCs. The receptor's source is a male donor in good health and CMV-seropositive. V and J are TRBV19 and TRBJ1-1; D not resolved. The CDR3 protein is CASIQNTEAFF. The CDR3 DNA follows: TGTGCCAGTATTCAGAACACTGAAGCTTTCTTT.